This T cell receptor beta chain emerged from a study of shared clonotypes between healthy human individuals (TCRdb year 2020). Study-wide context: The cohort comprised two women and a few men aged 18 to 49 years. Blood TCR repertoires of roughly five healthy adults were deeply sequenced to estimate repertoire size and the extent of clonotype sharing between individuals. For each donor, CD4 naive and CD4 memory were each run on three plates, CD8 naive on two plates, and CD8 memory on one plate. Each donor's leukapheresis produced roughly between about 0.8 and 10 billion PBMCs. Different laboratories and diverse techniques were used to prepare libraries and sequence TCR repertoires, to increase sequencing depth and limit assay-specific biases.

About this clone: The antigen it recognizes is unknown. It has no much larger one-base neighbor in the sample; base qualities were not kept.

CD8 naive samples were CD45RO-negative cells positively selected for CCR7, giving a CD45RA+CCR7+ population that excluded TemRA cells. Healthy HIV-negative adults with no recently reported acute infections or vaccinations were included as donors. All donors were Caucasian adults living in Nashville, Tennessee, USA. Blood was obtained by leukapheresis, after which PBMCs were separated by Ficoll-Histopaque density gradient centrifugation and cryopreserved in liquid nitrogen vapor phase. Analytical flow cytometry was used to check the purity and quantity of every magnetically sorted T cell population. Genomic DNA was isolated from each sorted fraction and quantified by UV absorbance on a Nanodrop 2000c. Using the deep immunoSEQ assay, multiplex PCR amplified TCR CDR3 regions from genomic DNA. Genomic DNA extracted from each cell subset was distributed evenly over all wells of several immunoSEQ 96-well plates, and each plate served as one replicate. For sorted subsets, about 220 ng of genomic DNA, equivalent to roughly 33,000 T cell genomes, went into each replicate PCR. Purified libraries were measured with a Qubit 3.0 fluorometer, size-checked on a Bioanalyzer 2100, and measured again with the KAPA Library Quantification kit. A separate single-read 150-cycle Illumina NextSeq 550 flow cell was used to sequence each immunoSEQ 96-well plate. In the authors' own workflow: Because only junctional sequences without quality scores were contained in the immunoSEQ output, filtering matching that applied to full-length reads could not be performed. Sequences were annotated with PyIR, a Python wrapper for IgBLAST v1.9, using IMGT germline references to assign V/J genes and CDR3. Reads with weak V/J assignments (E-value above 1e-6), missing CDR3, stop codons, out-of-frame junctions, or ambiguous translated residues were removed. V3J clonotypes were defined as sequences sharing the same inferred V gene, J gene, and CDR3 amino acid sequence. The percentage overlap between two repertoires was calculated by dividing the number of shared unique clonotypes by the size of the smaller repertoire. RTK rarefaction, the Chao1 estimator, and Recon v2.1 estimates of unobserved clonotypes were used to assess repertoire richness. For all TCRbeta clonotypes obtained by the gDNA method from several donors, generation probabilities were computed with OLGA. What TCRdb holds here is the immuneACCESS table cut down to in-frame rearrangements. Part of the clones is not present; checked against another copy, under half of the missing clones reflect an unresolved V gene, and the others are unexplained. Clonal size and the V and J genes are those of that table, whereas D and trimming came from the DNA. A total of about 2 million clones appear in this sample, about 95% of them only once. Approximately 1.2% of the sample is taken by the ten largest.

The CDR3, from cysteine to phenylalanine, totals 19 residues. Only the CDR3 part of the read is kept: 57 bases, read in frame from the first base. Taken from the germline V gene, the CDR1 and CDR2 loops are MDHEN and SYDVKM. At the junction V is shortened by 2 bases and J by 1 base, with 23 bases in between. Broader findings and caveats from the paper: Sampling was limited to blood, and TCR repertoires in tissue likely differ from TCR repertoires in blood. Because the study included a small number of donors, the genetic and exposure-history diversity represented was limited. Naive subsets generally had larger estimated clonotype richness than memory subsets did. Pairwise subsampling led to the expectation that sequencing depth would affect the degree of clonotype sharing among donors. Compared with non-shared clonotypes, clonotypes shared by all four sorted-subset donors had higher generation probabilities. Sharing across a handful of donors was observed for approximately 5% of naive CD4, 3% to 3.5% of naive CD8, roughly 2.3% of memory CD4, and around 0.42% of memory CD8 clonotypes. Rarefaction of sorted-subset datasets indicated incomplete sequencing despite the large sequencing depth.

This TCR was sampled from a man aged 18 to 30 in good health. The sample consisted of naive CD8+ T cells sorted from blood. The sample's cell subset or site label, decoded: CD45RA+CCR7+. The V gene is TRBV28 and the J gene is TRBJ1-2; no D gene call is confident. The sequence in DNA is TGTGCCAGCAGTTTAGGAATTTTTGGCGGAGACAAGCTTAACTATGGCTACACCTTC. This yields the protein CASSLGIFGGDKLNYGYTF.